These 12 T cell receptor beta chains were all obtained from the same sample, sequenced in a study of a mutant IDH1 vaccine in newly diagnosed glioma. Clones were sequenced by immunoSEQ multiplex PCR, and TCRdb holds only the in-frame ones, with some missing. The profile shows roughly 34,000 clones, roughly three fifths of them singletons. No antigen has been identified for these receptors. Sample time point: week 5, during vaccination. A single vaccine dose contained 300 ug of mutant IDH1 20-mer peptide, and topical imiquimod was used with it. The input for sequencing was PBMCs, taken from a glioma patient whose treatment included an IDH1 peptide vaccine. The receptor set was obtained from a young woman with glioma.

This chain links TRBV7-2 with TRBJ2-1; 7 bases match TRBD2. This CDR3 is built from 15 residues. The junction had 7 bases not matched to a gene; V was cut back by 0 bases and J by 8 bases. Per the germline V gene, CDR1 is SGHTA and CDR2 is FQGNSA. CDR3 amino acids: CASSLAVGGYYEQFF. The CDR3 DNA follows: TGTGCCAGCAGCTTAGCAGTGGGAGGGTACTATGAGCAGTTCTTC.

This chain links TRBV5-1 with TRBJ2-3; D not certain. In germline, CDR1 is SGHRS, CDR2 YFSETQ. The length of the CDR3 is 11 residues. V was clipped by 6 bases and J by 5 bases, with 7 bases between them. The DNA for the CDR3 is TGCGCCAGCACCCGCGGAGATACGCAGTATTTT. It encodes CASTRGDTQYF.

V usage is TRBV14 and J usage is TRBJ2-6; 7 bases align to TRBD1. Germline CDR1 is SGHDN and CDR2 is FVKESK. CDR3 size: 18 residues. The V segment lost 5 bases and the J segment 1 base; nucleotides outside the gene matches: 11. The CDR3: CASSSNRDRFSGANVLTF. DNA of the CDR3: TGTGCCAGCAGCTCGAACCGGGACAGATTTTCTGGGGCCAACGTCCTGACTTTC.

In nucleotides, the CDR3 is TGTGCCAGCAGCCCCATGGGGGCGTACGGGAGCGAGCAGTACTTC. This encodes CASSPMGAYGSEQYF. The V and J genes are TRBV11-2 and TRBJ2-7; possibly TRBD1 or TRBD2 for D (6 bases each). CDR1 SGHAT and CDR2 FQNNGV come from the germline V gene. The CDR3 has 15 amino acids. Trimming removed 5 bases at V and 6 bases at J, with 20 bases between.

The J gene is TRBJ2-1, the V gene TRBV29-1, with D possibly TRBD2 on 6 matching bases. CDR1 is SQVTM and CDR2 is ANQGSEA in the germline V gene. V was clipped by 6 bases and J by 5 bases, with 11 bases between them. The CDR3 is made up of 12 amino acids. The CDR3 DNA follows: TGCAGCGTAGAACGGAGGGACAATGAGCAGTTCTTC. Protein product: CSVERRDNEQFF.

This clone was counted only a few times. The chain uses TRBV6-1 and TRBJ1-6, with unresolved D. The V end lost 3 bases, the J end lost 8 bases, and 14 bases lay between the germline ends. The CDR3 consists of 15 residues. The germline V gene has CDR1 MNHNS and CDR2 SASEGT. This chain's CDR3 is CASSESAGIYSPLHF. CDR3 bases: TGTGCCAGCAGTGAGTCGGCCGGGATTTATTCACCCCTCCACTTT.

The chain recombines TRBV28 with TRBJ1-1; no reliable D call. From germline, CDR1 is MDHEN and CDR2 SYDVKM. Trimming took off 3 bases at V and 5 bases at J, with 10 bases between the two ends. The CDR3 contains 13 residues. The CDR3 DNA is TGTGCCAGCAGTTTCCCGGCCGGGACTGAAGCTTTCTTT. Translated: CASSFPAGTEAFF.

The chain is built from TRBV4-1 and TRBJ2-5; TRBD1 is a possible D gene (6 bases). TRBJ2-7 explains the end of the DNA better; the J call may be wrong. Germline CDR1 is MGHRA and CDR2 is YSYEKL. This CDR3 region has 12 residues. The CDR3 reads CASSLGTNEQYF. For the CDR3, the DNA is TGCGCCAGCAGCCTTGGGACAAACGAGCAGTACTTC.

This clone was picked up a small number of times. The chain couples TRBV7-9 to TRBJ2-6, with D possibly matching TRBD2 (5 bases). Germline lookup yields CDR1 SEHNR and CDR2 FQNEAQ (reference sequence). The CDR3 is 16 amino acids. Trimming left V 5 bases short and J 4 bases short, with 15 bases between. CDR3 region: CASSLPWGAGANVLTF. The CDR3 nucleotides read TGTGCCAGCAGCCTCCCCTGGGGAGCCGGGGCCAACGTCCTGACTTTC.

The chain joins TRBV10-3 to TRBJ2-7; weak D call: TRBD1 (5 bases). V was clipped by 3 bases and J by 0 bases, with 9 bases between them. Germline assignment: CDR1 ENHRY and CDR2 SYGVKD. This CDR3 has 14 amino acids. The CDR3, as DNA: TGTGCCATCAGTGATTTAGGGGACTCCTACGAGCAGTACTTC. Its translation is CAISDLGDSYEQYF.

This clone showed up just once. This sequence joins TRBV2 and TRBJ1-5; D ambiguous. Germline V gene lookup returns CDR1 SNHLY and CDR2 FYNNEI. Deletions cut 10 bases from V and 4 bases from J, with 14 bases between. The CDR3 is made up of 13 amino acids. This CDR3 is CANKVTDNQPQHF. CDR3 nucleotide sequence: TGTGCCAACAAGGTTACAGATAATCAGCCCCAGCATTTT.

The chain couples TRBV11-3 to TRBJ1-1; D not certain. There are 14 residues in the CDR3. CDR1 is SGHNT, CDR2 YENEEA, per germline. V shed 1 base and J shed 0 bases, with 6 bases lying between them. CDR3 in DNA: TGTGCCAGCAGCTTAGGGCGGATGAACACTGAAGCTTTCTTT. Translated: CASSLGRMNTEAFF.